Shown below are 31 T cell receptor beta chains from a single sample sequenced in a study of shared clonotypes between healthy human individuals. Profiling relied on immunoSEQ multiplex PCR, and the TCRdb table lists in-frame clones only, not all of them. The data hold roughly 700,000 clones, with under 80% observed a single time. Sequenced: memory CD4+ T cells sorted from blood. Noted subset: CD45RA-negative fraction. These TCRs come from a woman in her 30s in good health.

The chain links TRBV6-6 to TRBJ1-4; the D is unclear. Germline CDR1 is MNHNY and CDR2 is SVGAGI (reference sequence). Trimming cost V 8 bases and J 5 bases, with 9 bases left between them. The CDR3 has 12 amino acids. The chain's CDR3 is CASATPNEKLFF. DNA of the CDR3: TGTGCCAGCGCGACGCCGAATGAAAAACTGTTTTTT.

The chain employs TRBV11-2 and TRBJ2-3, with 7 bases matching TRBD1. This CDR3 has 14 amino acids. Losses at the gene ends were 5 bases for V and 3 bases for J; bases not matched to a gene: 5. The germline V gene has CDR1 SGHAT and CDR2 FQNNGV. The CDR3 DNA is TGTGCCAGCAGCCAGGGACAGTTTACAGATACGCAGTATTTT. It is translated as CASSQGQFTDTQYF.

This clone has only one observation. The chain recombines TRBV18 with TRBJ1-5; TRBD1 matches at 8 bases. In germline, CDR1 is KGHSH, CDR2 LQKENI. The CDR3 totals 17 residues. The V and J ends lost 3 bases and 7 bases, in that order; junction bases with no gene match: 14. The DNA for the CDR3 is TGTGCCAGCTCACCCCCCGGGACAGGTGCCGGCCGGCAGCCCCAGCATTTT. Amino acid sequence: CASSPPGTGAGRQPQHF.

The chain is built from TRBV5-6 and TRBJ2-2; D gene unclear. CDR3 size: 16 residues. Trimming took off 1 base at V and 0 bases at J, with 10 bases between the two ends. Germline V gives CDR1 SGHDT, CDR2 YYEEEE. DNA of the CDR3: TGTGCCAGCAGCTTGTGGCAGGCGGCGAACACCGGGGAGCTGTTTTTT. It is translated as CASSLWQAANTGELFF.

This chain connects TRBV12-5 to TRBJ2-2; D gene unclear. This CDR3 spans 13 amino acids. In germline, CDR1 is LGHNT, CDR2 FRNRAP. Trimming pared 6 bases from V and 4 bases from J, leaving 9 bases between. The CDR3 loop is CASGRGATGELFF. CDR3 nucleotide sequence: TGTGCTAGTGGCAGAGGAGCCACCGGGGAGCTGTTTTTT.

This clone was observed a few times. This chain links TRBV2 with TRBJ1-2; possible D gene TRBD1, 6 bases. Trimming shortened V by 4 bases and J by 3 bases, and 9 bases separated the two germline ends. The CDR3 spans 13 residues. The germline gives CDR1 SNHLY, CDR2 FYNNEI. The CDR3 DNA sequence: TGTGCCAGCAGTGCGGACAGTTACTATGGCTACACCTTC. Translated, it gives CASSADSYYGYTF.

The chain recombines TRBV2 with TRBJ2-7; maybe TRBD2 (6 bases). CDR1 and CDR2 from the germline V gene are SNHLY and FYNNEI. V was cut by 6 bases and J by 3 bases, with 15 bases left in between. This CDR3 comprises 14 residues. CDR3 in DNA: TGTGCCAGCAGGGGACTGTGGGGGGACTACGAGCAGTACTTC. Its protein is CASRGLWGDYEQYF.

The chain couples TRBV5-1 to TRBJ2-3; no clear D. This CDR3 has 13 residues. In germline, CDR1 is SGHRS, CDR2 YFSETQ. V gave up 0 bases and J gave up 10 bases, with 12 bases separating them. This CDR3 is CASSLDTLAAQYF. The CDR3, as DNA: TGCGCCAGCAGCTTGGATACTCTGGCGGCGCAGTATTTT.

The chain is built from TRBV27 and TRBJ1-4; D remains ambiguous. Germline V gene data show CDR1 as MNHEY and CDR2 as SMNVEV (reference sequence). V gave up 5 bases and J gave up 7 bases, with 14 bases separating them. This CDR3 has 14 amino acids. This CDR3 is CASSPRTLTEKLFF. The DNA for the CDR3 is TGTGCCAGCAGTCCCCGGACTCTGACTGAAAAACTGTTTTTT.

This clone was observed a few times. The rearrangement uses TRBV7-9 and TRBJ1-1; the D is unclear. The CDR3 is 11 residues long. The V end was cut by 4 bases, the J end by 5 bases, with 5 bases between. Germline V gene lookup returns CDR1 SEHNR and CDR2 FQNEAQ (reference sequence). This CDR3 is CASSSGTEAFF. The CDR3 bases are TGTGCCAGCAGCTCAGGAACTGAAGCTTTCTTT.

The CDR3 DNA is TGTGCCACCAGCCGTGGGGGGAGGAGCTCCTACGAGCAGTACTTC. As protein: CATSRGGRSSYEQYF. This chain uses TRBV15 with TRBJ2-7, with TRBD2 as a possible D gene (6 bases). The germline V gene has CDR1 LNHNV and CDR2 YYDKDF (reference sequence). V lost 5 bases and J 0 bases, leaving 14 bases between the germline ends. There are 15 residues in the CDR3. The full variable domain, completed using reference TRBV15 and TRBJ2-7, is DAMVIQNPRYQVTQFGKPVTLSCSQTLNHNVMYWYQQKSSQAPKLLFHYYDKDFNNEADTPDNFQSRRPNTSFCFLDIRSPGLGDTAMYLCATSRGGRSSYEQYFGPGTRLTVT.

The gene calls are TRBV7-8 and TRBJ1-3; D not certain. Germline V gives CDR1 SGHVS, CDR2 FQNEAQ. CDR3 length: 12 residues. Trimming shortened V by 3 bases and J by 4 bases, and 4 bases separated the two germline ends. The CDR3 DNA is TGTGCCAGCAGCTTGCAGGGAAACACCATATATTTT. It is translated as CASSLQGNTIYF.

The V gene is TRBV12-5, the J gene TRBJ2-1; 12 bases match TRBD2. V lost 1 base and J lost 7; bases outside the gene matches: 14. Germline V gene sequence: CDR1 LGHNT, CDR2 FRNRAP. CDR3 length: 19 amino acids. CDR3 sequence (DNA): TGTGCTAGTGGTTTGGGGCTAGCGGGAGGGCCGGTTGGCTTTAATGAGCAGTTCTTC. It is translated as CASGLGLAGGPVGFNEQFF.

The rearrangement joins TRBV6-5 to TRBJ1-1, with D unclear. The CDR3 is made up of 13 amino acids. Germline V lookup: CDR1 MNHEY, CDR2 SVGAGI. V dropped 5 bases and J dropped 2 bases, with 9 bases sitting between them. For the CDR3, the DNA is TGTGCCAGCAGTCGGGCAGTTAACACTGAAGCTTTCTTT. Residues: CASSRAVNTEAFF.

The chain links TRBV18 to TRBJ1-2; D is undetermined. V lost 1 base to trimming and J lost 2 bases, with 8 bases between them. This CDR3 has 14 amino acids. The germline V gene encodes CDR1 KGHSH and CDR2 LQKENI. The CDR3 DNA reads TGTGCCAGCTCACCACTTGGAGGGAACTATGGCTACACCTTC. It encodes CASSPLGGNYGYTF.

The chain recombines TRBV28 with TRBJ2-7; D is unclear. In germline, CDR1 is MDHEN, CDR2 SYDVKM. V lost 2 bases to trimming and J lost 1 base, with 9 bases between them. The CDR3 has 14 amino acids. The CDR3 here is CASSLKPTSYEQYF. Written as DNA, the CDR3 is TGTGCCAGCAGTTTAAAACCGACATCCTACGAGCAGTACTTC.

The CDR3 is CASGETVAKNIQYF. The CDR3 coding sequence is TGTGCCAGCGGGGAGACGGTAGCCAAAAACATTCAGTACTTC. The chain is built from TRBV2 and TRBJ2-4, with D possibly being TRBD2 (5 bases). The germline V gene encodes CDR1 SNHLY and CDR2 FYNNEI. V lost 8 bases and J lost 0, with 11 bases in between. This CDR3 region has 14 residues.

The chain employs TRBV18 and TRBJ2-7; D tentatively reads TRBD1 or TRBD2 (5 bases each). In germline, CDR1 is KGHSH, CDR2 LQKENI. The CDR3 has 15 amino acids. Deletions cut 4 bases from V and 3 bases from J, with 16 bases between. The CDR3 spells CASSLTGPGNYEQYF. The CDR3 DNA is TGTGCCAGCTCACTAACAGGTCCCGGGAACTACGAGCAGTACTTC.

CDR3 region: CASSLSSFVTGELFF. For the CDR3, the DNA is TGTGCCAGCAGCCTATCGAGTTTTGTCACCGGGGAGCTGTTTTTT. The rearrangement links TRBV6-5 to TRBJ2-2; the D is unclear. This CDR3 has 15 amino acids. Germline V gene sequence: CDR1 MNHEY, CDR2 SVGAGI. Trimming took 6 bases from V and 4 from J, leaving 15 bases between them.

This sequence joins TRBV29-1 and TRBJ2-3; 10 bases line up with TRBD1. Germline V gives CDR1 SQVTM, CDR2 ANQGSEA. Trimming took 1 base from V and 6 from J; bases not matched to a gene: 7. This CDR3 has 15 amino acids. CDR3 loop: CSVEALTGGRDTQYF. CDR3 DNA sequence: TGCAGCGTTGAAGCCCTGACAGGGGGCCGGGATACGCAGTATTTT.

This chain joins TRBV7-9 and TRBJ1-1; D gene ambiguous. The germline CDR1 and CDR2 sequences are SEHNR and FQNEAQ (reference sequence). CDR3 length: 13 amino acids. V shed 1 base and J shed 7 bases, with 10 bases lying between them. The CDR3 nucleotides read TGTGCCAGCAGCTTAGTGCGCGGGTTTGAAGCTTTCTTT. Translation gives CASSLVRGFEAFF.

Notes on this clone: The sample contains more than one DNA sequence encoding this CDR3. The chain carries TRBV5-1 and TRBJ2-3; TRBD2 matches at 13 bases. The CDR3 has 17 residues. Germline lookup yields CDR1 SGHRS and CDR2 YFSETQ. Losses at the gene ends were 4 bases for V and 2 bases for J; bases not matched to a gene: 7. CDR3 residues: CASSLGTSGVSTDTQYF. The CDR3 DNA follows: TGCGCCAGCAGCCTGGGGACTAGCGGGGTTTCCACAGATACGCAGTATTTT.

The V gene is TRBV11-2, the J gene TRBJ2-3; D not certain. This CDR3 has 14 residues. CDR1 SGHAT and CDR2 FQNNGV come from the germline V gene. Trimming cost V 3 bases and J 4 bases, with 11 bases left between them. The CDR3 loop reads CASSFKGIADTQYF. As DNA, the CDR3 is TGTGCCAGCAGCTTTAAAGGGATCGCAGATACGCAGTATTTT.

The chain carries TRBV6-1 and TRBJ1-3, with D possibly matching TRBD1 (5 bases). In germline, CDR1 is MNHNS, CDR2 SASEGT. The CDR3 sequence is 14 residues long. The V end was cut by 6 bases, the J end by 0 bases, with 9 bases between. The CDR3 DNA sequence: TGTGCCAGCAGGATACAGGACTCTGGAAACACCATATATTTT. Translated, it gives CASRIQDSGNTIYF.

The chain has TRBV28 and TRBJ1-5, with 7 bases matching TRBD1. This CDR3 region has 14 residues. V was clipped by 5 bases and J by 7 bases; unmatched bases: 8. Germline CDR1 and CDR2: MDHEN and SYDVKM. CDR3 in amino acids: CASSPRSGGQPQHF. The CDR3 nucleotides read TGTGCCAGCAGTCCGCGTTCAGGGGGACAGCCCCAGCATTTT.

V usage is TRBV19 and J usage is TRBJ1-1, with a possible D match to TRBD1 (5 bases). V was cut by 6 bases and J by 1 base, with 12 bases left in between. This CDR3 has 14 amino acids. Germline CDR1 and CDR2: LNHDA and SQIVND (reference sequence). Written as DNA, the CDR3 is TGTGCCAGTAGGCAGGGTGGGAGGAACACTGAAGCTTTCTTT. Its protein is CASRQGGRNTEAFF.

This clone was recorded only once. The chain is built from TRBV10-3 and TRBJ1-2; weak D call: TRBD1 (5 bases). V shed 5 bases and J shed 4 bases, with 8 bases lying between them. CDR1 ENHRY and CDR2 SYGVKD come from the germline V gene. The CDR3 length is 12 residues. The CDR3, as DNA: TGTGCCATCAGTCAGGGTAGCTATGGCTACACCTTC. It specifies CAISQGSYGYTF.

The genes are TRBV2 and TRBJ2-7; D could derive from TRBD1 or TRBD2 (6 bases each). CDR3 size: 14 residues. Germline V gene lookup returns CDR1 SNHLY and CDR2 FYNNEI. The V gene lost 6 bases and the J gene lost 3 bases, with 15 bases spanning the gap. CDR3 coding DNA: TGTGCCAGCAGAAAAGAGGGGGGCAACTACGAGCAGTACTTC. It specifies CASRKEGGNYEQYF.

The chain combines TRBV2 with TRBJ2-7; tentative D call: TRBD1 (6 bases). The V gene lost 6 bases and the J gene lost 1 base, with 13 bases spanning the gap. Germline V CDR1 and CDR2: SNHLY, FYNNEI. The CDR3 length is 14 residues. The CDR3 loop reads CASRGDTLSYEQYF. The CDR3 DNA is TGTGCCAGCAGGGGGGACACCCTTTCCTACGAGCAGTACTTC.

The rearrangement links TRBV5-8 to TRBJ2-7; a weak D match, TRBD2 (5 bases). The germline CDR1 and CDR2 sequences are SGHTS and YDEGEE. Trimming left V 9 bases short and J 2 bases short, with 9 bases between. This CDR3 is 11 amino acids long. The CDR3: CATQRAYEQYF. In DNA form, the CDR3 reads TGTGCCACCCAGAGGGCCTACGAGCAGTACTTC.

This chain connects TRBV5-1 to TRBJ2-7, with 14 bases that match TRBD2. Germline V gene data show CDR1 as SGHRS and CDR2 as YFSETQ. The length of the CDR3 is 17 residues. V shed 2 bases and J 4 bases; nucleotides not matched to a gene: 8. Here the CDR3 reads CASSLTGGLAGAYEQYF. DNA for the CDR3: TGCGCCAGCAGCTTAACAGGGGGACTAGCGGGAGCTTACGAGCAGTACTTC.